The next 29 T cell receptor beta chains were all read from a single sample in a study of blood T cell repertoires in COVID-19. Sequencing was performed with immunoSEQ multiplex PCR; in TCRdb, only in-frame clones are kept and a portion is missing. The sample records a few hundred thousand clones, roughly 87% being singletons. Sequencing was performed on PBMCs or T cells enriched from blood (not recorded which). The receptors come from a woman in her 30s who had recovered from COVID-19.

V usage is TRBV6-1 and J usage is TRBJ1-5; D might be TRBD1 (5 bases). Germline lookup yields CDR1 MNHNS and CDR2 SASEGT. Trimming took 2 bases from V and 1 from J, leaving 9 bases between them. The CDR3 has 15 residues. DNA for the CDR3: TGTGCCAGCAGTGAATGGGGCAGCAGCAATCAGCCCCAGCATTTT. Translated: CASSEWGSSNQPQHF.

The gene calls are TRBV10-3 and TRBJ1-1; weak D call: TRBD1 (6 bases). Germline values: CDR1 ENHRY, CDR2 SYGVKD. The CDR3 loop spans 12 amino acids. Between the trimmed V and J ends, which lost 10 bases and 3 bases, there was a span of 12 bases. The CDR3 DNA sequence: TGTGCCACTATGTACAGGGACACTGAAGCTTTCTTT. Translation: CATMYRDTEAFF.

This clone occurred once. The sample holds other DNA sequences that translate to the same CDR3. This sequence joins TRBV7-2 and TRBJ2-7; D unclear. Trimming stripped 4 bases from V and 0 bases from J, with 4 bases between. In germline, CDR1 is SGHTA, CDR2 FQGNSA. This CDR3 is built from 12 residues. In nucleotides, the CDR3 is TGTGCCAGCAGCTCCAGCTCCTACGAGCAGTACTTC. It translates to CASSSSSYEQYF.

V gene TRBV7-9 combines with J gene TRBJ2-5, with a tentative D call TRBD1 (6 bases). Per germline, CDR1 SEHNR and CDR2 FQNEAQ (reference sequence). Trimming removed 5 bases from V and 5 bases from J, with 12 bases in between. The CDR3 sequence is 13 residues long. The CDR3 bases are TGTGCCAGCAGCCTAGTACAGGGTGAGACCCAGTACTTC. Translation gives CASSLVQGETQYF.

The chain combines TRBV5-1 with TRBJ2-3; 9 positions match TRBD2. CDR1 is SGHRS and CDR2 is YFSETQ in the germline V gene. The CDR3 is 16 amino acids. With V trimmed by 2 bases and J by 6 bases, 10 bases remained unmatched. The CDR3 coding sequence is TGCGCCAGCAGCTTTGAGGGGGCTAGCGGGGTTGATACGCAGTATTTT. It codes for CASSFEGASGVDTQYF.

Concerning this clone itself: At the DNA level, this CDR3 is encoded by other sequences in the same sample as well. This chain uses TRBV6-2 or TRBV6-3 with TRBJ2-3; 8 positions agree with TRBD1. There are 15 residues in the CDR3. J was trimmed by 0 bases and V by 2 bases; bases with no gene match: 1. Looked up from germline, CDR1 is MNHEY and CDR2 is SVGEGT. The DNA of the CDR3 is TGTGCCAGCAGTTACAGGGACAGGAGCACAGATACGCAGTATTTT. Its translation: CASSYRDRSTDTQYF.

This chain links TRBV28 with TRBJ1-2; maybe TRBD1 (5 bases). CDR3 length: 13 amino acids. V was clipped by 6 bases and J by 4 bases, with 12 bases between them. Germline V CDR1 and CDR2: MDHEN, SYDVKM. This CDR3 is CASSRGGAYGYTF. The CDR3 DNA is TGTGCCAGCAGCCGTGGAGGGGCCTATGGCTACACCTTC.

Of note for this clone: The junction differs from germline at one of its ends, possibly a read error. The chain combines TRBV7-6 with TRBJ1-1; D not resolved. Per the germline V gene, CDR1 is SGHVS and CDR2 is FNYEAQ. The CDR3 covers 15 residues. Here the CDR3 reads CASSLARHPNAEAFF. The CDR3 DNA follows: TGTGCCAGCAGCTTAGCGCGACACCCGAACGCTGAAGCTTTCTTT.

A single count supports this clone. The chain couples TRBV28 to TRBJ2-1; 14 nucleotides align to TRBD2. The J segment lost 5 bases and the V segment lost 2 bases, leaving 8 bases of the junction unmatched. Germline CDR1 reads MDHEN; CDR2 reads SYDVKM. CDR3 length equals 18 residues. The CDR3 coding sequence is TGTGCCAGCAGTTTACCCGACTTGACTAGCGGGGGGGACAATGAGCAGTTCTTC. It translates to CASSLPDLTSGGDNEQFF.

The V and J genes are TRBV14 and TRBJ1-1, with 11 bases fitting TRBD1. The junction had 5 bases not matched to a gene; V was cut back by 4 bases and J by 4 bases. CDR1 is SGHDN and CDR2 is FVKESK in the germline V gene. The CDR3 extends over 15 amino acids. CDR3: CASSRRTGGFTEAFF. The CDR3 DNA sequence: TGTGCCAGCAGCCGCCGGACAGGGGGCTTCACTGAAGCTTTCTTT.

The chain is built from TRBV13 and TRBJ1-3; 8 positions agree with TRBD1. J gave up 1 base and V 5 bases, and 4 bases lay outside the gene matches. Germline values: CDR1 PRHDT, CDR2 FYEKMQ (reference sequence). The CDR3 spans 15 residues. The chain's CDR3 is CASSTDRGSGNTIYF. CDR3 DNA sequence: TGTGCCAGCAGCACCGACAGGGGTTCTGGAAACACCATATATTTT.

This rearrangement joins TRBV28 to TRBJ1-5; no firm D call. Trimming took off 3 bases at V and 2 bases at J, with 8 bases between the two ends. Germline CDR1 MDHEN, CDR2 SYDVKM. The length of the CDR3 is 14 residues. In DNA form, the CDR3 reads TGTGCCAGCAGTTTGGTGGGCCGCAATCAGCCCCAGCATTTT. Translating gives CASSLVGRNQPQHF.

This clone was observed a few times. The chain carries TRBV25-1 and TRBJ1-1; unclear D gene. V was cut by 1 base and J by 8 bases, with 5 bases left in between. Germline V gene lookup returns CDR1 MGHDK and CDR2 SYGVNS. The CDR3 consists of 11 residues. CDR3 sequence: CASSESLEAFF. CDR3 bases: TGTGCCAGCAGTGAATCCCTCGAAGCTTTCTTT.

The V gene is TRBV5-1, the J gene TRBJ1-3, with D tentatively TRBD1 (6 bases). This CDR3 region has 14 residues. V was trimmed by 1 base and J by 2 bases, leaving 7 bases between them. Germline CDR1 SGHRS, CDR2 YFSETQ. The CDR3 loop is CASSLWGPGNTIYF. The CDR3 DNA reads TGCGCCAGCAGCTTGTGGGGGCCTGGAAACACCATATATTTT. Based on the CDR3 plus reference TRBV5-1 and TRBJ1-3, the full variable domain is KAGVTQTPRYLIKTRGQQVTLSCSPISGHRSVSWYQQTPGQGLQFLFEYFSETQRNKGNFPGRFSGRQFSNSRSEMNVSTLELGDSALYLCASSLWGPGNTIYFGEGSWLTVV.

The chain couples TRBV10-3 to TRBJ1-2; 8 bases map to TRBD1. The germline V gene has CDR1 ENHRY and CDR2 SYGVKD. After removal of 3 bases from V and 7 bases from J, the junction contained 10 bases not matched to a gene. The CDR3 spans 15 residues. The CDR3: CAISDRTGRSVGYTF. DNA of the CDR3: TGTGCCATCAGTGACCGGACAGGGAGGTCGGTTGGCTACACCTTC.

This clone was observed once. J is TRBJ1-6 and V is TRBV7-2, with a tentative D call TRBD1 (6 bases). With 5 bases removed from V and 3 bases from J, the gap between germline ends came to 8 bases. Germline V gene lookup returns CDR1 SGHTA and CDR2 FQGNSA. This CDR3 has 14 residues. CDR3: CASSPDSYNSPLHF. CDR3 bases: TGTGCCAGCAGCCCGGACAGCTATAATTCACCCCTCCACTTT.

V and J are TRBV11-2 and TRBJ1-6; D is uncertain. Trimming stripped 5 bases from V and 7 bases from J, with 6 bases between. In germline, CDR1 is SGHAT, CDR2 FQNNGV. This CDR3 is built from 12 residues. The CDR3 sequence is CASSLLNSPLHF. CDR3 coding DNA: TGTGCCAGCAGCCTCCTAAATTCACCCCTCCACTTT.

The genes are TRBV27 and TRBJ2-3, with TRBD1 as a possible D gene (6 bases). This CDR3 is built from 16 residues. V lost 0 bases and J 6 bases, leaving 16 bases between the germline ends. Germline assignment: CDR1 MNHEY and CDR2 SMNVEV (reference sequence). The CDR3 coding sequence is TGTGCCAGCAGTTTATCCGAGCGAACGAGGGGGGATACGCAGTATTTT. Its protein is CASSLSERTRGDTQYF.

The J gene is TRBJ1-2, the V gene TRBV7-9; D possibly corresponds to TRBD1 (6 bases). The germline gives CDR1 SEHNR, CDR2 FQNEAQ (reference sequence). The CDR3 has 14 residues. Trimming removed 1 base from V and 6 bases from J, with 12 bases in between. The CDR3 DNA sequence: TGTGCCAGCAGCTTAGTTGGTGGGGGCGATGGCTACACCTTC. Amino acid sequence: CASSLVGGGDGYTF.

This chain connects TRBV28 to TRBJ2-3, with TRBD1 matching 8 bases. Losses at the gene ends were 5 bases for V and 3 bases for J; bases not matched to a gene: 7. Germline CDR1 is MDHEN and CDR2 is SYDVKM. The length of the CDR3 is 15 residues. The CDR3 sequence: CASSTGTGLTDTQYF. The CDR3 coding sequence is TGTGCCAGCAGTACCGGGACAGGTCTTACAGATACGCAGTATTTT.

The chain recombines TRBV5-6 with TRBJ1-2; 9 nucleotides line up with TRBD1. Germline CDR1 and CDR2: SGHDT and YYEEEE. J was trimmed by 5 bases and V by 8 bases; bases with no gene match: 4. The CDR3 runs 12 residues. CDR3 nucleotide sequence: TGTGCCAGGGGACAGGGAGAGTATGGCTACACCTTC. Its translation is CARGQGEYGYTF.

The chain is built from TRBV7-6 and TRBJ2-3, with unresolved D. The CDR3 is 18 residues long. Germline CDR1 and CDR2: SGHVS and FNYEAQ. V shed 2 bases and J shed 2 bases, with 20 bases lying between them. This CDR3 reads CASSLNPELSKNTDTQYF. CDR3 in DNA: TGTGCCAGCAGCTTAAACCCTGAGCTCTCTAAAAACACAGATACGCAGTATTTT. Full variable domain (remainder filled in from reference TRBV7-6 and TRBJ2-3): GAGVSQSPRYKVTKRGQDVALRCDPISGHVSLYWYRQALGQGPEFLTYFNYEAQQDKSGLPNDRFSAERPEGSISTLTIQRTEQRDSAMYRCASSLNPELSKNTDTQYFGPGTRLTVL.

There are a few counts of this clone. The rearrangement joins TRBV28 to TRBJ1-5, with a possible D match to TRBD1 (5 bases). The V end lost 6 bases, the J end lost 2 bases, and 14 bases lay between the germline ends. This CDR3 region has 15 residues. Germline CDR1 MDHEN, CDR2 SYDVKM. CDR3 amino acids: CASRKDNNRNQPQHF. DNA of the CDR3: TGTGCCAGCAGGAAGGACAATAATCGCAATCAGCCCCAGCATTTT. The variable domain in full, with the rest retrieved from reference TRBV28 and TRBJ1-5, is DVKVTQSSRYLVKRTGEKVFLECVQDMDHENMFWYRQDPGLGLRLIYFSYDVKMKEKGDIPEGYSVSREKKERFSLILESASTNQTSMYLCASRKDNNRNQPQHFGDGTRLSIL.

This chain joins TRBV30 and TRBJ1-2; D is unresolved. V was clipped by 0 bases and J by 1 base, with 9 bases between them. The CDR3 contains 14 residues. The germline V gene encodes CDR1 GTSNPN and CDR2 SVGIG (reference sequence). This chain's CDR3 is CAWSVHASNYGYTF. The CDR3 nucleotides are TGTGCCTGGAGTGTACATGCCAGTAACTATGGCTACACCTTC.

The J gene is TRBJ2-3, the V gene TRBV4-2; TRBD2 aligns across 11 bases. CDR3 length: 16 residues. V lost 4 bases to trimming and J lost 4 bases; unmatched junction nucleotides: 7. Germline CDR1 reads LGHNA; CDR2 reads YNFKEQ. CDR3 in DNA: TGTGCCAGCAGCCCCCAGCTAGCGGGGGGTCCAGATACGCAGTATTTT. Encoded protein: CASSPQLAGGPDTQYF.

CDR3: CASSIPQGMNTEAFF. In nucleotides, the CDR3 is TGTGCCAGTAGTATTCCGCAGGGGATGAACACTGAAGCTTTCTTT. The rearrangement links TRBV19 to TRBJ1-1, with D possibly being TRBD1 (6 bases). V was pared by 3 bases and J by 0 bases, with 11 bases between. The CDR3 is 15 residues long. The germline gives CDR1 LNHDA, CDR2 SQIVND (reference sequence).

The J gene is TRBJ2-3, the V gene TRBV24-1, with 8 bases aligning to TRBD1. CDR1 is KGHDR, CDR2 SFDVKD, per germline. The CDR3 sequence is 15 residues long. Germline trimming cut 4 bases from V and 5 bases from J; bases unmatched to any gene: 7. The CDR3 spells CATSDPGQGIDTQYF. The CDR3 bases are TGTGCCACCAGTGACCCCGGACAGGGAATAGATACGCAGTATTTT.

The CDR3 region has the DNA TGTGCCAGCAGTTCCGGGGGAATAGAGCAGTACTTC. Residues: CASSSGGIEQYF. The chain is built from TRBV12-3 or TRBV12-4 and TRBJ2-7; possible D gene TRBD2, 6 bases. The CDR3 covers 12 residues. Trimming shortened V by 4 bases and J by 7 bases, and 11 bases separated the two germline ends.

The rearrangement links TRBV24-1 to TRBJ2-6; TRBD2 might be the D (6 bases). The V gene's germline CDR1 is KGHDR and CDR2 SFDVKD. This CDR3 comprises 16 residues. Trimming removed 4 bases from V and 4 bases from J, with 13 bases in between. CDR3 nucleotide sequence: TGTGCCACCAGTGAGGCGGGGACGGCCGGGGCCAACGTCCTGACTTTC. It is translated as CATSEAGTAGANVLTF.